These 8 T cell receptor beta chains share one sample of origin, sequenced in a study of blood T cells in healthy people across ages. It was with a sample-barcoded 5' primer and a J-beta primer mix that a second PCR of about 6 to 12 cycles was run. Each CDR3 protein gets one entry after TCRdb re-called the 5' RACE reads with MiXCR. The table lists fewer than 2 million distinct CDR3 sequences, 39% of them singletons, with about 21% in the top ten. Specimen: blood. The receptor source for this set is a human donor in good health.

The chain couples TRBV20-1 to TRBJ2-2; D is possibly TRBD2 (5 bases). Trimming shortened V by 1 base and J by 0 bases, and 15 bases separated the two germline ends. The CDR3 sequence is 17 residues long. CDR1 and CDR2 from the germline V gene are DFQATT and SNEGSKA (reference sequence). The CDR3 protein is CSARGGVSGPNTGELFF. The DNA of the CDR3 is TGCAGTGCTAGAGGAGGAGTCAGCGGCCCGAACACCGGGGAGCTGTTTTTT.

CDR3 nucleotide sequence: TGTGCCATCTCCCCGAAACACACAGATACGCAGTATTTT. Its protein product is CAISPKHTDTQYF. This chain uses TRBV10-3 with TRBJ2-3; unclear D gene. Germline V gives CDR1 ENHRY, CDR2 SYGVKD. This CDR3 comprises 13 residues. V was clipped by 8 bases and J by 2 bases, with 11 bases between them.

In this sample, this clonotype turned up many times. This chain links TRBV29-1 with TRBJ1-1; a weak D match, TRBD1 (6 bases). Germline values: CDR1 SQVTM, CDR2 ANQGSEA. This CDR3 has 10 residues. DNA of the CDR3: TGCGGGGGACAGAACACTGAAGCTTTCTTT. It translates to CGGQNTEAFF.

The rearrangement uses TRBV4-3 and TRBJ2-6; D is uncertain. The germline V gene encodes CDR1 LGHNA and CDR2 YSLEER. The CDR3 loop spans 18 amino acids. The ends were cut back, 1 base at V and 1 base at J, with 14 bases in the middle. The CDR3 loop is CASSQGGSSLSGANVLTF. The CDR3 coding sequence is TGCGCCAGCAGCCAAGGTGGCAGCAGCTTGTCTGGGGCCAACGTCCTGACTTTC.

This clonotype was seen more than once but under ten times. This chain joins TRBV10-3 and TRBJ2-7; 7 bases are a match to TRBD1. The CDR3 totals 12 residues. From germline, CDR1 is ENHRY and CDR2 SYGVKD. V trimming: 6 bases; J trimming: 6 bases; junction bases outside the gene matches: 5. CDR3 DNA: TGTGCCATCAGCTCGTACAGGGGCGAGCAGTACTTC. It specifies CAISSYRGEQYF.

This chain uses TRBV20-1 with TRBJ1-3, with D unresolved. This CDR3 spans 13 amino acids. V gave up 2 bases and J gave up 4 bases, with 9 bases separating them. CDR1 is DFQATT, CDR2 SNEGSKA, per germline (reference sequence). The CDR3 here is CSARKGSGNTIYF. CDR3 nucleotides: TGCAGTGCTAGAAAAGGGTCGGGAAACACCATATATTTT.

This rearrangement joins TRBV28 to TRBJ2-7; D tentatively fits TRBD1 or TRBD2 (5 bases each). Looked up from germline, CDR1 is MDHEN and CDR2 is SYDVKM. The CDR3 is 14 amino acids. V gave up 8 bases and J gave up 3 bases, with 17 bases separating them. CDR3 in DNA: TGTGCCAGCCGCCTCGGGACCGATTTCTACGAGCAGTACTTC. Its protein product is CASRLGTDFYEQYF.

The rearrangement links TRBV2 to TRBJ2-5; no reliable D call. CDR1 is SNHLY, CDR2 FYNNEI, per germline. The V end lost 1 base, the J end lost 5 bases, and 5 bases lay between the germline ends. The CDR3 is 12 amino acids. CDR3 loop: CASSEVRETQYF. The DNA for the CDR3 is TGTGCCAGCAGTGAAGTGCGGGAGACCCAGTACTTC. The whole variable domain, filled in from reference TRBV2 and TRBJ2-5, reads EPEVTQTPSHQVTQMGQEVILRCVPISNHLYFYWYRQILGQKVEFLVSFYNNEISEKSEIFDDQFSVERPDGSNFTLKIRSTKLEDSAMYFCASSEVRETQYFGPGTRLLVL.